Each of the 10 T cell receptor beta chains below was sequenced from the same sample in a study of CD8+ T cells in alopecia areata. In each case, RNA was isolated and then reverse transcribed into cDNA as the sequencing template. Using immunoSEQ multiplex PCR, the repertoire was profiled, and TCRdb retains in-frame clones only, with some absent. Observed are about 110,000 clones, no singletons, with the top ten taking around 19%. Sample: lesional skin. The receptors originated from a C3H/HeJ mouse with alopecia areata. Strain haplotype (MHC): H2-k.

This clone was counted a few times. Gene labels here are mouse ones. The CDR3 is cut off 4 residues early in the read; its end comes from the germline J gene. V usage is TRBV13-3 and J usage is TRBJ1-1; 11 bases match TRBD1. Germline CDR1 NNHDY, CDR2 SYVADS. CDR3 size: 14 residues. This CDR3 reads CASSLRDRGTEVFF. Incomplete CDR3 DNA: TGTGCCAGCAGCCTCCGGGACAGGGGGACA.

This clone was found a few times. Here the gene names and germline are mouse. Read sequence stops 4 residues before the CDR3 end, and the germline J gene provides the missing end. The V gene is TRBV13-3, the J gene TRBJ2-5; 12 nucleotides line up with TRBD2. The CDR3 totals 15 residues. In germline, CDR1 is NNHDY, CDR2 SYVADS. CDR3 DNA (partial): TGTGCCAGCAGTGGCCGGGACTGGGGGGTGGAC. It is translated as CASSGRDWGVD. The CDR3 reads in full as CASSGRDWGVDTQYF.

Notes on this clone: Gene labels here are mouse ones. With the read ending 4 residues before the CDR3 end, the germline J gene is used to fill in that end. The rearrangement joins TRBV1 to TRBJ2-5; TRBD2 matches at 12 bases. The CDR3 has 17 residues. Germline values: CDR1 NSQYPW, CDR2 LRSPGD (reference sequence). CDR3 amino acids: CTCSADRGLGGDDTQYF. CDR3 DNA (partial): TGCACCTGCAGTGCAGATCGGGGACTGGGGGGAGATGAC.

Turning to this clone: Mouse gene names and germline throughout. The CDR3 sequence is CASSRGDRGSQNTLYF. Partial CDR3 DNA: TGTGCTAGCAGTAGGGGGGACAGGGGTAGTCAAAAC. The chain carries TRBV17 and TRBJ2-4, with TRBD1 matching over 10 bases. The sequenced fragment ends 4 residues before the CDR3 boundary, so the rest is inferred from the germline J gene. Germline V CDR1 and CDR2: MNHDT, YYDKIL. Losses at the gene ends were 3 bases for V and 0 bases for J; bases not matched to a gene: 3. CDR3 size: 16 residues.

With respect to this clone: Genes and germline come from the mouse. The sequenced part of the CDR3 DNA is TGCACCTGCAGTGAGAGGGGACAAAACACA. Translation: CTCSERGQNT. The complete CDR3 sequence is CTCSERGQNTEVFF. The chain combines TRBV1 with TRBJ1-1; possible D gene TRBD1, 6 bases. The read comes to an end 4 residues before the CDR3 does, leaving the germline J gene to fill in the end. Trimming pared 4 bases from V and 1 base from J, leaving 10 bases between. Germline loops: CDR1 NSQYPW, CDR2 LRSPGD (reference sequence). CDR3 length: 14 amino acids.

Comment on this clone: Mouse germline and gene names are used. The read ends 4 residues before the CDR3 terminus; that terminus is restored from the germline J gene. The chain employs TRBV13-3 and TRBJ2-3, with TRBD2 matching 8 bases. From germline, CDR1 is NNHDY and CDR2 SYVADS. Unmatched junction bases numbered 7, after V lost 1 base and J lost 0 bases. The CDR3 has 17 amino acids. CDR3 bases read: TGTGCCAGCAGTGATACCGGGGGGGCGCTAAGTGCAGAA. This sequence encodes CASSDTGGALSAE. The entire CDR3 is CASSDTGGALSAETLYF.

This clone was counted a few times. At one boundary the junction diverges from the germline segment, which might be a read error. Gene names follow the mouse nomenclature. The CDR3 end falls 4 residues outside the read, so it is completed with the germline J gene. V and J are TRBV1 and TRBJ2-5, with 14 positions matching TRBD2. This CDR3 spans 17 amino acids. CDR1 NSQYPW and CDR2 LRSPGD come from the germline V gene (reference sequence). CDR3 sequence: CPCSADGGTGGADTQYF. The DNA read from the CDR3 is TGCCCCTGCAGTGCAGATGGGGGGACTGGGGGGGCAGAC.

This clone was detected a few times. Genes and germline come from the mouse. Read sequence stops 4 residues before the CDR3 end, and the germline J gene provides the missing end. The genes are TRBV1 and TRBJ2-7; the D gene is possibly TRBD1 (6 bases). The V gene's germline CDR1 is NSQYPW and CDR2 LRSPGD (reference sequence). Trimming shortened V by 3 bases and J by 2 bases, and 11 bases separated the two germline ends. The CDR3 is 14 amino acids. The CDR3 bases that were read are TGCACCTGCAGTGCCCAGGGGTCCCCCTAT. It codes for CTCSAQGSPY. The whole CDR3 protein reads CTCSAQGSPYEQYF.

The sample holds a few counts of this clone. The protein here is the DNA translation, as the TCRdb protein differs from it at residue 12. Gene names are the mouse ones. Read coverage stops 3 residues before the CDR3 terminus; the germline J gene supplies the remainder. The V and J genes are TRBV13-3 and TRBJ1-3; TRBD1 might be the D (6 bases). The CDR3 consists of 15 residues. Trimming took 4 bases from V and 0 from J, leaving 11 bases between them. The germline V gene has CDR1 NNHDY and CDR2 SYVADS. Partial CDR3 DNA: TGTGCCAGCAGTAGGACAGCATATTCTGGAAATACG. Residues: CASSRTAYSGNT. The CDR3 as a whole reads CASSRTAYSGNTLYF. Filled out from reference TRBV13-3 and TRBJ1-3, the complete variable domain reads EAAVTQSPRSKVAVTGGKVTLSCHQTNNHDYMYWYRQDTGHGLRLIHYSYVADSTEKGDIPDGYKASRPSQENFSLILELASLSQTAVYFCASSRTAYSGNTLYFGEGSRLIVV.

About this clone: Gene names follow the mouse nomenclature. Sequencing ends 4 residues short of the CDR3 end; the germline J gene provides the rest. J is TRBJ2-5 and V is TRBV13-3, with D perhaps matching TRBD2 (7 bases). With 0 bases removed from V and 0 bases from J, the gap between germline ends came to 11 bases. Germline values: CDR1 NNHDY, CDR2 SYVADS. This CDR3 is built from 16 residues. CDR3 residues: CASSDEGGKNQDTQYF. The covered CDR3 bases are TGTGCCAGCAGTGATGAGGGGGGCAAAAACCAAGAC.